What follows is one T cell receptor beta chain and its context. This specimen comes from a study of blood T cell repertoires in COVID-19. At the level of the study: In each case, the material was cDNA or gDNA derived from T cells, B-cell-depleted T cells, or PBMCs.

Original analysis: Reference gene primer amplification gave nucleated cell count estimates. The protocol was immunoSEQ multiplex PCR, while the TCRdb copy is restricted to in-frame clones and leaves out a portion. V and J calls and clone size follow that table, whereas D and trimming were derived from the DNA. The data show fewer than 600,000 clones, with approximately 87% seen just once and approximately 2% held by the top ten. This CDR3 has 15 residues. With 0 bases removed from V and 4 bases from J, the gap between germline ends came to 14 bases. Germline values: CDR1 SGHRS, CDR2 YFSETQ. Assignments of participants to cohorts depended upon their own reported clinical history.

The chain carries TRBV5-1 and TRBJ2-7; D perhaps matches TRBD1 (6 bases). The clonotype originates from a middle-aged woman who had recovered from COVID-19. The specimen was PBMCs or T cells enriched from blood (not recorded which). The CDR3 DNA sequence: TGCGCCAGCAGCTTGGCCGTGGGGACACCATACGAGCAGTACTTC. This gives the protein CASSLAVGTPYEQYF.